These T cell receptor beta chains were read from a single sample in a study of T cell repertoires in cytomegalovirus infection. These receptors have no identified antigens. TCRdb processed the reads anew with MiXCR; each CDR3 protein has one entry. The table shows 700,000 to 950,000 distinct CDR3 sequences, with less than 35% occurring only once. The sample consisted of cultured CD8+ T cells from PBMCs, taken from culture after CMV antigen stimulation. These TCRs come from a human donor in good health (CMV status not recorded). Some clones in this sample may be carry-over from other donors' samples. Each CDR3 is given with its conserved first and last residue. The D gene is left open where the match is weak. Clone size is not always given. Where it is, it says once, few, many or a class for expanded clones.

CDR3 length	J gene	clone size	D gene	V gene	CDR3 protein	CDR3 DNA
14	TRBJ2-2	few	-	TRBV28	CASSPDMNTGELFF	TGTGCCAGCAGTCCGGACATGAACACCGGGGAGCTGTTTTTT
15	TRBJ2-7	-	TRBD2	TRBV4-2	CASSFQRDPPYEQYF	TGTGCCAGCAGCTTTCAGCGGGACCCCCCCTACGAGCAGTACTTC
12	TRBJ1-1	-	-	TRBV29-1	CSGGRVNTEAFF	TGCAGCGGGGGACGGGTGAACACTGAAGCTTTCTTT
17	TRBJ1-2	-	TRBD1	TRBV27	CASSLFPPDRGDYGYTF	TGTGCCAGCAGTTTATTCCCCCCGGACAGGGGCGACTATGGCTACACCTTC
15	TRBJ2-5	few	-	TRBV2	CASSPGRRRQETQYF	TGTGCCAGCAGCCCGGGCCGGAGGCGGCAAGAGACCCAGTACTTC
12	TRBJ1-1	few	-	TRBV6-6	CATIPEGPEAFF	TGTGCCACCATCCCTGAGGGTCCTGAAGCTTTCTTT
14	TRBJ2-1	few	-	TRBV19	CASSRVDQYNEQFF	TGTGCCAGTAGTCGCGTAGACCAGTACAATGAGCAGTTCTTC
16	TRBJ1-2	-	TRBD1	TRBV7-6	CASSSLARTGDYGYTF	TGTGCCAGCAGCTCCTTGGCGAGGACAGGGGACTATGGCTACACCTTC
15	TRBJ2-2	-	TRBD1	TRBV12-3/TRBV12-4	CASSYRQGDTGELFF	TGTGCCAGCAGTTACCGACAGGGGGACACCGGGGAGCTGTTTTTT
13	TRBJ2-5	-	-	TRBV9	CASSVATRETQYF	TGTGCCAGCAGCGTAGCTACGAGGGAGACCCAGTACTTC
14	TRBJ1-2	few	TRBD1	TRBV19	CASRKGQADYGYTF	TGTGCCAGTAGGAAGGGACAGGCTGACTATGGCTACACCTTC
15	TRBJ1-5	many	TRBD1	TRBV7-2	CASSLEVRGGWPQHF	TGTGCCAGCAGCTTAGAAGTCAGGGGGGGATGGCCCCAGCATTTT
13	TRBJ2-7	few	-	TRBV7-6	CASSSRGEYEQYF	TGTGCCAGCAGCTCCCGAGGAGAGTACGAGCAGTACTTC
16	TRBJ2-7	-	TRBD1	TRBV6-2/TRBV6-3	CASSSPRGQVSYEQYF	TGTGCCAGCAGTTCTCCCAGGGGGCAGGTTTCCTACGAGCAGTACTTC
14	TRBJ2-7	-	-	TRBV27	CASSLSGQRYEQYF	TGTGCCAGCAGTTTATCCGGACAACGTTACGAGCAGTACTTC
13	TRBJ1-5	many	-	TRBV12-3/TRBV12-4	CASSTQGFQPQHF	TGTGCCAGCAGTACACAGGGTTTTCAGCCCCAGCATTTT
16	TRBJ2-1	once	TRBD2	TRBV7-4	CASSLGLANSYNEQFF	TGTGCCAGCAGCTTAGGACTAGCGAATTCCTACAATGAGCAGTTCTTC
17	TRBJ2-5	many	TRBD2	TRBV7-2	CASSRQLASGGRETQYF	TGTGCCAGCAGCCGGCAGCTGGCTAGCGGGGGGCGGGAGACCCAGTACTTC
16	TRBJ1-1	-	TRBD1	TRBV4-1	CASSQGQGQRNTEAFF	TGCGCCAGCAGCCAAGGACAGGGACAGCGAAACACTGAAGCTTTCTTT
15	TRBJ2-7	-	-	TRBV7-9	CASSEGHRAAYEQYF	TGTGCCAGCAGCGAAGGACACAGGGCAGCCTACGAGCAGTACTTC
15	TRBJ1-5	-	TRBD1	TRBV7-9	CASSLYGTGYQPQHF	TGTGCCAGCAGCTTATATGGGACAGGGTATCAGCCCCAGCATTTT
14	TRBJ1-1	-	-	TRBV6-5	CASSWGGKGTEAFF	TGTGCCAGCAGTTGGGGGGGAAAAGGGACTGAAGCTTTCTTT
13	TRBJ2-5	-	-	TRBV19	CASSIVGGETQYF	TGTGCCAGTAGTATAGTGGGGGGAGAGACCCAGTACTTC
15	TRBJ2-3	-	-	TRBV27	CASRPRGYSTDTQYF	TGTGCCAGCAGACCACGGGGATATAGCACAGATACGCAGTATTTT
16	TRBJ1-2	many	-	TRBV7-2	CASSLDPGLTPYGYTF	TGTGCCAGCAGCTTAGACCCGGGACTAACCCCCTATGGCTACACCTTC
14	TRBJ1-1	-	-	TRBV6-8	CASSYSPTVNEAFF	TGTGCCAGCAGTTACTCTCCCACGGTTAATGAAGCTTTCTTT
15	TRBJ1-1	few	TRBD1	TRBV6-1	CASSDPNRGNTEAFF	TGTGCCAGCAGTGACCCTAACAGGGGGAACACTGAAGCTTTCTTT
17	TRBJ2-7	once	TRBD1	TRBV7-7	CASSSGSGTGSSYEQYF	TGTGCTAGCAGCTCCGGATCCGGGACAGGGTCCTCCTACGAGCAGTACTTC